This T cell receptor (beta chain) was sequenced during a study of technical replicates of blood from a few donors (dated by TCRdb to the late 2010s). In the case of this clone: This receptor's antigen is unknown. No base quality values were provided; no much bigger clone lies one nucleotide off.

Libraries were constructed by the immunoSEQ multiplex PCR assay. What TCRdb holds here is the immuneACCESS table cut down to in-frame rearrangements. Part of the clones is not present; checked against another copy, under half of the missing clones reflect an unresolved V gene, and the others are unexplained. The sample has about 73,000 clones on record, 93% of them singletons. 0.2% to 0.3% of the sample comes from the top ten. Counted from cysteine to phenylalanine, this CDR3 has 13 amino acids. The kept DNA is CDR3 alone, 39 bases in frame from the first base. V is shortened by 5 bases, J by 6 bases, and the region joining them spans 12 bases. According to the germline V gene (reference sequence), CDR1 reads SGHAT and CDR2 reads FQDESV.

The chain joins TRBV11-1 to TRBJ2-3; matching of 5 bases hints at TRBD1 as the D gene. Sequencing was done on a sample of T cells isolated from PBMCs. The receptor was isolated from a human donor in good health. The CDR3 protein: CASSLGRPDTQYF. The DNA sequence is given as TGTGCCAGCAGCCTGGGGCGTCCCGATACGCAGTATTTT.